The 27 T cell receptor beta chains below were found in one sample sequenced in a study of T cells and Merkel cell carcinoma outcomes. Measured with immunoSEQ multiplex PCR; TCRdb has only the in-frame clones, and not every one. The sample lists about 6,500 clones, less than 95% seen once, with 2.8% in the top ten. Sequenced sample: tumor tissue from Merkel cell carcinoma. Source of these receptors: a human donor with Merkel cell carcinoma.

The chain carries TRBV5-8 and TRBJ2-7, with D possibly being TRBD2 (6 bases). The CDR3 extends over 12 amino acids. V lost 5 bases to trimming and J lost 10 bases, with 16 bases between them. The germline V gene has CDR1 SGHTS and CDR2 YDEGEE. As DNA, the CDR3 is TGTGCCAGCAGACAAGCATCCGGGAGACAGTACGTC. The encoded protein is CASRQASGRQYV.

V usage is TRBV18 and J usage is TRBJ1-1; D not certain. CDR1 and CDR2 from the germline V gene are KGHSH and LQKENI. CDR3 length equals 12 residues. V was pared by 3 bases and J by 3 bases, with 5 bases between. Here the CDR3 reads CASSPSDTEAFF. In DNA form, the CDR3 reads TGTGCCAGCTCACCCTCGGACACTGAAGCTTTCTTT.

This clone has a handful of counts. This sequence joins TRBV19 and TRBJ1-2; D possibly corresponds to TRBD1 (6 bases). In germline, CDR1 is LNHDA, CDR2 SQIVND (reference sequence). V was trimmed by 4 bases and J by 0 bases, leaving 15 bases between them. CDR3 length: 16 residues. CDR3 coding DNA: TGTGCCAGTAGTAATACAGGGACGGGGGCTAACTATGGCTACACCTTC. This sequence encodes CASSNTGTGANYGYTF.

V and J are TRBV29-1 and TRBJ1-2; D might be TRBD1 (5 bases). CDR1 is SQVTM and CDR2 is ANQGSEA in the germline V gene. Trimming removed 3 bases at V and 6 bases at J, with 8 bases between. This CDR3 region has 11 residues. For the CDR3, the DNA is TGCAGCGTTGACGGGGGGGATGGCTACACCTTC. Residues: CSVDGGDGYTF.

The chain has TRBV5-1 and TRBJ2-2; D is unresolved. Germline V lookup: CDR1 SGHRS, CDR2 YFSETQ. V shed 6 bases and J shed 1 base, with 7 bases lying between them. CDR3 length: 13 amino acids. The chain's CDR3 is CASMGRNTGELFF. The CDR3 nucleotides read TGCGCCAGCATGGGCAGGAACACCGGGGAGCTGTTTTTT.

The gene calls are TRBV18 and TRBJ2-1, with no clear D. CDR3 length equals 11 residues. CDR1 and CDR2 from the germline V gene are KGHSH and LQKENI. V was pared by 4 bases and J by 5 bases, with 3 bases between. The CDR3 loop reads CASSRDNEQFF. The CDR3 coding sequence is TGTGCCAGCTCACGGGACAATGAGCAGTTCTTC.

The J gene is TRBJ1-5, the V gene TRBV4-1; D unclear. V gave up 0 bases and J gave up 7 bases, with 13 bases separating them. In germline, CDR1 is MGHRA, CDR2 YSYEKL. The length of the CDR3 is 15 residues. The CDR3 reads CASSQELSTMQPQHF. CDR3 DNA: TGCGCCAGCAGCCAAGAACTTAGTACTATGCAGCCCCAGCATTTT.

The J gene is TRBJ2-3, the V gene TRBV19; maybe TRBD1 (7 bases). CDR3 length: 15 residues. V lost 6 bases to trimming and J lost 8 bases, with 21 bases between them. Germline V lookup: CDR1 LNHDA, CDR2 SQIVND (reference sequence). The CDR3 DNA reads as TGTGCCAGTAGAGGGGCGGGGTCCCAGGGGGTTACGCAGTATTTT. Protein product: CASRGAGSQGVTQYF.

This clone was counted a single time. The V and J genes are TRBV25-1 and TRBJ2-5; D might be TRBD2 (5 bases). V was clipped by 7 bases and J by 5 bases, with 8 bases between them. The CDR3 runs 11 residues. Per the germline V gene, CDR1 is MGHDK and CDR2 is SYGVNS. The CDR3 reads CASTEGETQYF. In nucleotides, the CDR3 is TGTGCCAGCACTGAGGGCGAGACCCAGTACTTC.

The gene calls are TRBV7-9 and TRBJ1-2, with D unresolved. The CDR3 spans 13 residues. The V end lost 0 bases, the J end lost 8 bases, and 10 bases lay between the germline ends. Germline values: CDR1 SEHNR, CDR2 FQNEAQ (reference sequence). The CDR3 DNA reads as TGTGCCAGCAGCTTAGCGGGGATAGAGGGCTACACCTTC. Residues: CASSLAGIEGYTF. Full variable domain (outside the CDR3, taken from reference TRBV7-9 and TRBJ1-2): DTGVSQNPRHKITKRGQNVTFRCDPISEHNRLYWYRQTLGQGPEFLTYFQNEAQLEKSRLLSDRFSAERPKGSFSTLEIQRTEQGDSAMYLCASSLAGIEGYTFGSGTRLTVV.

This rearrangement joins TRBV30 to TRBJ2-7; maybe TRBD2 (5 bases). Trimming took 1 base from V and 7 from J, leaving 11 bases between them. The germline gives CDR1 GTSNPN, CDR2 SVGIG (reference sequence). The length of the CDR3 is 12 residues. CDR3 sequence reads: CAWSGGRGEQYF. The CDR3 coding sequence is TGTGCCTGGAGTGGAGGTCGAGGGGAGCAGTACTTC.

CDR3 nucleotides: TGCGCCAGCAGCTACCTAGCGGGGGACACAGATACGCAGTATTTT. Translation gives CASSYLAGDTDTQYF. The genes are TRBV5-1 and TRBJ2-3, with 10 bases matching TRBD2. Looked up from germline, CDR1 is SGHRS and CDR2 is YFSETQ. Losses at the gene ends were 3 bases for V and 2 bases for J; bases not matched to a gene: 3. The CDR3 is 15 residues long.

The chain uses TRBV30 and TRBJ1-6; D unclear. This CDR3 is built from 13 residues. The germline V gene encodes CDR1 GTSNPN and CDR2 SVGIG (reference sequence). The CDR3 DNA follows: TGTGCGTCGGCCAGCTCCCTTTATTCACCCCTCCACTTT. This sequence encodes CASASSLYSPLHF.

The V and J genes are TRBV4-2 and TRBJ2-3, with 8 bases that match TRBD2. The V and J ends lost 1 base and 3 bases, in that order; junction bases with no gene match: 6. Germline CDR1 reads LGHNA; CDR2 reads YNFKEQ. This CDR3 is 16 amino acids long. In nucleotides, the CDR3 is TGTGCCAGCAGCCAAGTGAGGCGGGGGGCTACAGATACGCAGTATTTT. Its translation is CASSQVRRGATDTQYF.

The CDR3 region is CASSMGLAGGAGEQFF. In DNA, the CDR3 is TGTGCCAGCAGCATGGGACTAGCGGGGGGAGCGGGTGAGCAGTTCTTC. The V gene is TRBV11-3, the J gene TRBJ2-1; 15 bases match TRBD2. The trim removed 5 bases at V and 9 bases at J, leaving 8 bases unmatched. In germline, CDR1 is SGHNT, CDR2 YENEEA. The CDR3 loop spans 16 amino acids.

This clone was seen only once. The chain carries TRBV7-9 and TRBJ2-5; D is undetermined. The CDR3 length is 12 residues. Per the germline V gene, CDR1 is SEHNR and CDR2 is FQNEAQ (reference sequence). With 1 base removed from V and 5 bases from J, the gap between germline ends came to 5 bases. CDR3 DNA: TGTGCCAGCAGCTTAGGCCCGGAGACCCAGTACTTC. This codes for CASSLGPETQYF.

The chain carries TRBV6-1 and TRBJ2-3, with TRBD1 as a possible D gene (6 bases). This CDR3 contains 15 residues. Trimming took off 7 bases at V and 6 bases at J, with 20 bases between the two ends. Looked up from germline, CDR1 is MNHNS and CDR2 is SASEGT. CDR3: CASNSRHSGDDTQYF. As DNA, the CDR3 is TGTGCCAGCAATAGCCGCCACTCAGGGGACGATACGCAGTATTTT.

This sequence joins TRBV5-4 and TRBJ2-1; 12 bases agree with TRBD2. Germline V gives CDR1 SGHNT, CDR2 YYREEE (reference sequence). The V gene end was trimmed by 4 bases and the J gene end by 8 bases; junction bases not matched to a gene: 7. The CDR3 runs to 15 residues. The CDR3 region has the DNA TGTGCCAGCAGCCGCGGAAGGACTAGCGGGGATGAGCAGTTCTTC. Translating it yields CASSRGRTSGDEQFF.

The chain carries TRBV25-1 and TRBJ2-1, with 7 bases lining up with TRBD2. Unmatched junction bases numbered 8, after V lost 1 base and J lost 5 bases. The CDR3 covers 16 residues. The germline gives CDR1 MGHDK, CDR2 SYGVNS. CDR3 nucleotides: TGTGCCAGCAGTGAATGGGGTAGCGGGCGACACAATGAGCAGTTCTTC. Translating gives CASSEWGSGRHNEQFF.

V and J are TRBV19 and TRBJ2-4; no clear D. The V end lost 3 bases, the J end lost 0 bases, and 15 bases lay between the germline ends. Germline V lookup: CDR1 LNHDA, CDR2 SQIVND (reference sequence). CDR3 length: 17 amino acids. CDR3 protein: CASSMGRNPLAKNIQYF. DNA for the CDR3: TGTGCCAGTAGTATGGGAAGGAACCCATTAGCCAAAAACATTCAGTACTTC.

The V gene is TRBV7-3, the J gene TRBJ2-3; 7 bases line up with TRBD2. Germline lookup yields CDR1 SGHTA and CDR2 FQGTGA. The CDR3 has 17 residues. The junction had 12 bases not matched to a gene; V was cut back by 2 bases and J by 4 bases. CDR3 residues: CASSLGASGSGPDTQYF. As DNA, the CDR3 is TGTGCCAGCAGCTTAGGGGCTAGCGGATCGGGCCCAGATACGCAGTATTTT.

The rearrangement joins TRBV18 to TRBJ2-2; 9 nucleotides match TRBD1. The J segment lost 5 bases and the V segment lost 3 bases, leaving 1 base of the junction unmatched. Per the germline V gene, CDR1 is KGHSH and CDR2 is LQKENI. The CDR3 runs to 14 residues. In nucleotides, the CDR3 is TGTGCCAGCTCACCGACAGGGGGAACCGGGGAGCTGTTTTTT. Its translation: CASSPTGGTGELFF.

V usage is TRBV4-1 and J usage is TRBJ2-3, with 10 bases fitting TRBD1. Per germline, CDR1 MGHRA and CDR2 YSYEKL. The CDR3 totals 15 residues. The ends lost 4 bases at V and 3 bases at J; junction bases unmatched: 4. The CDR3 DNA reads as TGCGCCAGCAGCCGGGGGACAGGGGTAACAGATACGCAGTATTTT. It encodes CASSRGTGVTDTQYF.

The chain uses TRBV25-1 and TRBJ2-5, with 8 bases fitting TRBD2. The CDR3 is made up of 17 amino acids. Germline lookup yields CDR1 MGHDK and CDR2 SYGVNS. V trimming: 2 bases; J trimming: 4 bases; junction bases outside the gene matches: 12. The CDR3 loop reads CASSEDGTRGGRETQYF. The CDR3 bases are TGTGCCAGCAGTGAAGACGGGACTAGGGGGGGCCGAGAGACCCAGTACTTC.

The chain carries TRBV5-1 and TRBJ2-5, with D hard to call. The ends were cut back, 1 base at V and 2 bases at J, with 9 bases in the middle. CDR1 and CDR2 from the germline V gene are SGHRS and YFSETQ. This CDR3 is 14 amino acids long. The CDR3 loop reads CASSLSSTQETQYF. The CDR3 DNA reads TGCGCCAGCAGCTTGTCGAGTACTCAAGAGACCCAGTACTTC.

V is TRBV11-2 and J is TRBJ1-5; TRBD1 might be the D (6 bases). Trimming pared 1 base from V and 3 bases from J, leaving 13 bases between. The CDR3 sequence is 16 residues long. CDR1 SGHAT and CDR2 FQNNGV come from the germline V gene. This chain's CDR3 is CASSLGGALDNQPQHF. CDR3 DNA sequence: TGTGCCAGCAGCTTAGGGGGGGCTCTCGACAATCAGCCCCAGCATTTT.

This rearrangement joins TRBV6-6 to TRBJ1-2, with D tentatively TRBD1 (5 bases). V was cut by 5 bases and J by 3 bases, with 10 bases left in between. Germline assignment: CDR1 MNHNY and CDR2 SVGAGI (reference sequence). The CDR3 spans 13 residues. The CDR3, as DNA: TGTGCCAGCAGTGCTGGGGCGGACTATGGCTACACCTTC. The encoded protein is CASSAGADYGYTF.